A single sample is the source of the 31 T cell receptor beta chains below, sequenced in a study of neurological immune-mediated disorders (dated 2019 in TCRdb). The library was prepared using 5' RACE. The sample was run on an Illumina HiSeq 2500. The raw public data were reprocessed by TCRdb itself: fastp quality trimming at Q25, MiXCR clonotype calling, in-frame beta chains only. For every CDR3 protein sequence, its rows merge into one entry that carries the most common genes and DNA. The sample table holds about 66,000 distinct CDR3 sequences, of which roughly 4.8% were seen once. The top ten clones comprise approximately 7% of the sample. The specimen sequenced was PBMCs. The receptors here all came from a man in his thirties or forties with multiple sclerosis.

This clonotype occurred many times. The V call is TRBV7-9, the J call TRBJ2-7, with TRBD1 matching 9 bases. Germline-derived CDR1 and CDR2 are SEHNR and FQNEAQ (reference sequence). J gave up 5 bases and V 4 bases, and 6 bases lay outside the gene matches. CDR3 length equals 14 residues. The DNA of the CDR3 is TGTGCCAGCAGCTCCGCCCGGACAGGGGACGAGCAGTACTTC. Residues: CASSSARTGDEQYF.

This clonotype has a handful of counts. V gene TRBV9 combines with J gene TRBJ1-4; 7 positions agree with TRBD1. The CDR3 is made up of 15 amino acids. Unmatched junction bases numbered 6, after V lost 3 bases and J lost 4 bases. Looked up from germline, CDR1 is SGDLS and CDR2 is YYNGEE. The DNA of the CDR3 is TGTGCCAGCAGCGCCCAGACAGGGTATAATGAAAAACTGTTTTTT. It is translated as CASSAQTGYNEKLFF.

This clonotype has a count of ten or more. The DNA of the CDR3 is TGTGCCAGCAGCTTAGGCGCGACGGGTGGCTACACCTTC. It is translated as CASSLGATGGYTF. V gene TRBV7-9 combines with J gene TRBJ1-2; no reliable D call. This CDR3 is 13 amino acids long. Germline V gene data show CDR1 as SEHNR and CDR2 as FQNEAQ (reference sequence). V dropped 1 base and J dropped 7 bases, with 10 bases sitting between them. Full variable domain (outside the CDR3, taken from reference TRBV7-9 and TRBJ1-2): DTGVSQNPRHKITKRGQNVTFRCDPISEHNRLYWYRQTLGQGPEFLTYFQNEAQLEKSRLLSDRFSAERPKGSFSTLEIQRTEQGDSAMYLCASSLGATGGYTFGSGTRLTVV.

This clonotype has ten or more counts. The chain has TRBV5-1 and TRBJ2-3; 13 bases match TRBD2. This CDR3 is 16 amino acids long. V lost 3 bases and J lost 4; bases outside the gene matches: 5. CDR1 is SGHRS, CDR2 YFSETQ, per germline. CDR3 residues: CASSSPGLAGPDTQYF. The CDR3 DNA sequence: TGCGCCAGCAGCTCACCGGGACTAGCGGGGCCAGATACGCAGTATTTT.

This clonotype was counted many times. The V gene is TRBV6-5, the J gene TRBJ1-6; possibly TRBD1 for D (5 bases). The length of the CDR3 is 16 residues. Per germline, CDR1 MNHEY and CDR2 SVGAGI. V was pared by 8 bases and J by 7 bases, with 21 bases between. The CDR3 protein is CASRDAGGGGNSPLHF. DNA for the CDR3: TGTGCCAGCCGAGACGCGGGTGGGGGAGGGAATTCACCCCTCCACTTT.

This clonotype turned up a few times. The rearrangement joins TRBV7-2 to TRBJ1-2; D gene ambiguous. Trimming took 2 bases from V and 2 from J, leaving 9 bases between them. The germline V gene has CDR1 SGHTA and CDR2 FQGNSA. This CDR3 is built from 14 residues. CDR3 region: CASSLSTRNYGYTF. Here the CDR3 DNA reads TGTGCCAGCAGCTTAAGTACCAGAAACTATGGCTACACCTTC. Full variable domain (outside the CDR3, taken from reference TRBV7-2 and TRBJ1-2): GAGVSQSPSNKVTEKGKDVELRCDPISGHTALYWYRQSLGQGLEFLIYFQGNSAPDKSGLPSDRFSAERTGGSVSTLTIQRTQQEDSAVYLCASSLSTRNYGYTFGSGTRLTVV.

This clonotype appeared many times. Here the CDR3 DNA reads TGTGCCAGCAGCTGGACTGACCAGATAGATTATGGCTACACCTTC. Amino acids: CASSWTDQIDYGYTF. This chain joins TRBV6-5 and TRBJ1-2, with unresolved D. The V gene lost 6 bases and the J gene lost 5 bases, with 19 bases spanning the gap. Looked up from germline, CDR1 is MNHEY and CDR2 is SVGAGI. The CDR3 is made up of 15 amino acids.

In regard to this clonotype: This may come from a read error, since a much larger clone is one base off. The CDR3 does not close with the conserved phenylalanine or tryptophan, likely indicating a read error. This chain joins TRBV3-1 and TRBJ1-1; no clear D. Trimming pared 2 bases from V and 8 bases from J, leaving 15 bases between. Germline assignment: CDR1 LGHDT and CDR2 YNNKEL (reference sequence). The CDR3 is 14 amino acids. CDR3 DNA sequence: TGTGCCAGCAGCCAATCCGATGGGCCACCCGAAGCTTTCATT. Protein: CASSQSDGPPEAFI.

This clonotype came up many times. Mismatch with germline at one junction end may stem from a read error. The genes are TRBV12-3 or TRBV12-4 and TRBJ1-1; the D is unclear. The CDR3 is made up of 11 amino acids. CDR3 sequence reads: CASSRNGPTTF. CDR3 bases: TGTGCCAGCAGCCGGAATGGACCGACGACCTTT.

This clonotype was picked up many times. J is TRBJ2-4 and V is TRBV2, with D maybe TRBD2 (5 bases). Trimming removed 10 bases from V and 4 bases from J, with 11 bases in between. The CDR3 contains 12 residues. CDR1 and CDR2 (germline): SNHLY, FYNNEI. In DNA, the CDR3 is TGTGCCATATTAGCGAAGAAAAACATTCAGTACTTC. It is translated as CAILAKKNIQYF.

At least ten counts were recorded for this clonotype. This chain joins TRBV27 and TRBJ1-1, with D uncertain. Deletions cut 6 bases from V and 0 bases from J, with 8 bases between. From germline, CDR1 is MNHEY and CDR2 SMNVEV (reference sequence). There are 13 residues in the CDR3. The CDR3 spells CASSPYLNTEAFF. CDR3 DNA: TGTGCCAGCAGCCCATATCTGAACACTGAAGCTTTCTTT.

This clonotype has at least ten counts. In DNA, the CDR3 is TGTGCCAGCAGCTTAGATATGAACACCGGGGAGCTGTTTTTT. Translation gives CASSLDMNTGELFF. V usage is TRBV7-3 and J usage is TRBJ2-2; D not resolved. V dropped 2 bases and J dropped 1 base, with 5 bases sitting between them. This CDR3 comprises 14 residues. CDR1 is SGHTA and CDR2 is FQGTGA in the germline V gene.

This clonotype was seen ten or more times. The chain has TRBV7-9 and TRBJ2-7; 7 positions match TRBD1. The V segment lost 3 bases and the J segment 7 bases; nucleotides outside the gene matches: 9. Germline values: CDR1 SEHNR, CDR2 FQNEAQ (reference sequence). CDR3 size: 14 residues. The CDR3 is CASSLTGSYDEQYF. For the CDR3, the DNA is TGTGCCAGCAGCTTGACAGGGTCCTACGATGAGCAGTACTTC.

This clonotype was counted only a few times. V and J are TRBV20-1 and TRBJ1-1; D not resolved. The CDR3 totals 14 residues. The V gene lost 1 base and the J gene lost 2 bases, with 11 bases spanning the gap. Per the germline V gene, CDR1 is DFQATT and CDR2 is SNEGSKA (reference sequence). The CDR3 DNA follows: TGCAGTGCTAGAGCGCGGCAAGGTAACACTGAAGCTTTCTTT. Its protein product is CSARARQGNTEAFF.

Many counts were recorded for this clonotype. This chain links TRBV4-1 with TRBJ2-7, with TRBD1 identical over 9 bases. V lost 4 bases and J lost 2; bases outside the gene matches: 6. The CDR3 contains 15 residues. CDR1 is MGHRA and CDR2 is YSYEKL in the germline V gene. CDR3 residues: CASSRGQGGTYEQYF. The CDR3 DNA is TGCGCCAGCAGCCGGGGACAGGGAGGCACCTACGAGCAGTACTTC.

This clonotype came up a few times. The chain uses TRBV4-1 and TRBJ2-2; D not certain. Germline V lookup: CDR1 MGHRA, CDR2 YSYEKL. Trimming took 1 base from V and 8 from J, leaving 11 bases between them. The CDR3 has 14 residues. DNA for the CDR3: TGCGCCAGCAGCCAAGTCGAGGCGGAGGGGGAGCTGTTTTTT. This encodes CASSQVEAEGELFF.

This clonotype counts as medium-sized. The chain combines TRBV25-1 with TRBJ1-6; D remains unclear. V was clipped by 3 bases and J by 10 bases, with 10 bases between them. This CDR3 is built from 13 residues. Germline V CDR1 and CDR2: MGHDK, SYGVNS. The CDR3 spells CASSEEGSSPLHF. CDR3 sequence (DNA): TGTGCCAGCAGTGAGGAGGGTAGCTCACCCCTCCACTTT.

This clonotype was observed many times. The chain carries TRBV5-1 and TRBJ2-7; a weak D match, TRBD2 (6 bases). V gave up 0 bases and J gave up 7 bases, with 11 bases separating them. The CDR3 length is 13 residues. Per germline, CDR1 SGHRS and CDR2 YFSETQ. CDR3 bases: TGCGCCAGCAGCTTGGCAGGGACTCCAGAGCAGTACTTC. It yields the protein CASSLAGTPEQYF.

The chain joins TRBV6-6 to TRBJ1-1; unclear D gene. V was trimmed by 0 bases and J by 7 bases, leaving 6 bases between them. The CDR3 is 12 residues long. Germline V gene sequence: CDR1 MNHNY, CDR2 SVGAGI (reference sequence). The CDR3 nucleotides read TGTGCCAGCAGTTACTCGGGGAATGAAGCTTTCTTT. This codes for CASSYSGNEAFF.

This clonotype came up a few times. V gene TRBV3-1 combines with J gene TRBJ1-1; 7 bases line up with TRBD1. Germline assignment: CDR1 LGHDT and CDR2 YNNKEL (reference sequence). Trimming removed 4 bases from V and 1 base from J; junction bases left unmatched: 3. The CDR3 spans 14 residues. CDR3 amino acids: CASSPWTGNTEAFF. The CDR3 nucleotides read TGTGCCAGCAGCCCCTGGACAGGGAACACTGAAGCTTTCTTT. The full variable domain, completed using reference TRBV3-1 and TRBJ1-1, is DTAVSQTPKYLVTQMGNDKSIKCEQNLGHDTMYWYKQDSKKFLKIMFSYNNKELIINETVPNRFSPKSPDKAHLNLHINSLELGDSAVYFCASSPWTGNTEAFFGQGTRLTVV.

This clonotype was observed at least ten times. The V call is TRBV7-6, the J call TRBJ1-5; D is undetermined. CDR1 is SGHVS, CDR2 FNYEAQ, per germline. The CDR3 is 15 residues long. The ends were cut back, 1 base at V and 0 bases at J, with 7 bases in the middle. DNA for the CDR3: TGTGCCAGCAGCTTAGGCGTCGGTAGCAATCAGCCCCAGCATTTT. It encodes CASSLGVGSNQPQHF.

This clonotype was counted at least ten times. The chain employs TRBV10-3 and TRBJ1-5, with D tentatively TRBD1 (6 bases). This CDR3 region has 13 residues. The germline V gene encodes CDR1 ENHRY and CDR2 SYGVKD. The ends were cut back, 3 bases at V and 6 bases at J, with 9 bases in the middle. CDR3 nucleotide sequence: TGTGCCATCAGTGACCTGGACAGTCAGCCCCAGCATTTT. The encoded protein is CAISDLDSQPQHF.

This clonotype has at least ten counts. The chain recombines TRBV4-1 with TRBJ2-1; 12 nucleotides agree with TRBD2. Germline assignment: CDR1 MGHRA and CDR2 YSYEKL. J lost 0 bases, V lost 1 base, and 10 bases had no gene match. The CDR3 is 20 residues long. CDR3 in amino acids: CASSQAALAGGPSSYNEQFF. As DNA, the CDR3 is TGCGCCAGCAGCCAAGCGGCACTAGCGGGGGGCCCAAGCTCCTACAATGAGCAGTTCTTC.

This clonotype was counted at least ten times. Here the CDR3 reads CASSRSGRSNQPQHF. The CDR3 region has the DNA TGTGCCAGCAGCCGTTCCGGGAGAAGCAATCAGCCCCAGCATTTT. V and J are TRBV6-5 and TRBJ1-5; D unclear. The CDR3 is made up of 15 amino acids. V gave up 6 bases and J gave up 1 base, with 13 bases separating them. Per the germline V gene, CDR1 is MNHEY and CDR2 is SVGAGI.

This clonotype came up a few times. The chain recombines TRBV7-9 with TRBJ1-1, with D perhaps matching TRBD1 (5 bases). In germline, CDR1 is SEHNR, CDR2 FQNEAQ (reference sequence). The CDR3 loop spans 13 amino acids. Trimming took 4 bases from V and 6 from J, leaving 12 bases between them. CDR3 DNA sequence: TGTGCCAGCAGCTGGGGGGGACGGGCTGAAGCTTTCTTT. This codes for CASSWGGRAEAFF.

This clonotype came up many times. This chain joins TRBV20-1 and TRBJ1-4; D uncertain. The V and J ends lost 3 bases and 7 bases respectively, with 12 bases between them. The CDR3 covers 13 residues. The germline CDR1 and CDR2 sequences are DFQATT and SNEGSKA (reference sequence). The CDR3 coding sequence is TGCAGTGCTAGCGGGCAACGGAGTGAAAAACTGTTTTTT. Its translation: CSASGQRSEKLFF.

The J gene is TRBJ1-1, the V gene TRBV20-1, with TRBD1 matching 10 bases. The CDR3 extends over 14 amino acids. V lost 5 bases to trimming and J lost 10 bases; unmatched junction nucleotides: 13. The germline V gene has CDR1 DFQATT and CDR2 SNEGSKA (reference sequence). The CDR3 DNA reads TGCAGTGCTTGGAGGGACAGGGGTATTTCGGGAGCTTTCTTT. The encoded protein is CSAWRDRGISGAFF.

The table lists this clonotype with many counts. The CDR3 is CASSADRGLNEAFF. The DNA of the CDR3 is TGTGCCAGCAGCGCGGACAGGGGGCTTAATGAAGCTTTCTTT. The chain joins TRBV11-2 to TRBJ1-1; 11 bases line up with TRBD1. The germline CDR1 and CDR2 sequences are SGHAT and FQNNGV. The CDR3 is made up of 14 amino acids. Losses at the gene ends were 5 bases for V and 7 bases for J; bases not matched to a gene: 6.

This clonotype appeared many times. The V and J genes are TRBV6-6 and TRBJ1-2; D gene uncertain. Germline V gene data show CDR1 as MNHNY and CDR2 as SVGAGI (reference sequence). Trimming cost V 0 bases and J 2 bases, with 4 bases left between them. The CDR3 totals 13 residues. This chain's CDR3 is CASSYSTNYGYTF. In DNA, the CDR3 is TGTGCCAGCAGTTACTCGACAAACTATGGCTACACCTTC.

This clonotype was seen only a few times. The chain links TRBV29-1 to TRBJ1-1, with D unclear. The length of the CDR3 is 12 residues. Trimming took 5 bases from V and 0 from J, leaving 7 bases between them. CDR1 and CDR2 from the germline V gene are SQVTM and ANQGSEA. DNA of the CDR3: TGCAGCGTTAGGATTATGAACACTGAAGCTTTCTTT. This gives the protein CSVRIMNTEAFF.

This clonotype was picked up many times. The rearrangement links TRBV12-3 or TRBV12-4 to TRBJ1-5, with 8 bases fitting TRBD1. The CDR3 length is 19 residues. V was pared by 6 bases and J by 6 bases, with 22 bases of the junction left unmatched. The CDR3 coding sequence is TGTGCCAGCAGCTTACGGGAGATGGGCCGGGACAGGATGGGTCAGCCCCAGCATTTT. Its protein product is CASSLREMGRDRMGQPQHF.